The present entry profiles one T cell receptor (beta chain) with its context. Measured with immunoSEQ multiplex PCR; TCRdb has only the in-frame clones, and not every one. This sample yields approximately 980,000 clones, of which around 80% are seen a single time; roughly 1.5% belongs to the top ten. The data are from a study of shared clonotypes between healthy human individuals. Memory CD4+ cells were the fraction left after CD45RA+ naive selection. Losses at the gene ends were 6 bases for V and 0 bases for J; bases not matched to a gene: 11. The CDR3 consists of 17 residues. The germline V gene has CDR1 ENHRY and CDR2 SYGVKD.

The TCR comes from a man younger than 35 in good health. The chain uses TRBV10-3 and TRBJ1-3; 7 positions agree with TRBD1. The sequencing sample was made of memory CD4+ T cells sorted from blood. Sample subset: CD45RA-negative fraction. The CDR3 here is CAISQQGTSSSGNTIYF. The CDR3 DNA reads TGTGCCATCAGCCAACAGGGGACCTCGAGCTCTGGAAACACCATATATTTT.